This T cell receptor (beta chain) is from a study of blood T cells in healthy people across ages. This clonotype was seen only a few times. Sample-barcoded 5' priming and a J-beta primer mix drove a second PCR of about 6 to 12 cycles. TCRdb itself ran the 5' RACE reads through MiXCR, one entry per CDR3 protein. The repertoire holds about 1.7 million distinct CDR3 sequences, with over 25% as singletons. The CDR3 consists of 13 residues. With 9 bases removed from V and 1 base from J, the gap between germline ends came to 11 bases. The V gene's germline CDR1 is KGHDR and CDR2 SFDVKD. The chain links TRBV24-1 to TRBJ1-2; TRBD1 is a possible D gene (5 bases). The sequenced material came from blood. The origin of this receptor is a woman aged 25 to 45 in good health. CDR3 DNA sequence: TGTGCCACCGCTGACAGTGTTAACTATGGCTACACCTTC. This translates into CATADSVNYGYTF.